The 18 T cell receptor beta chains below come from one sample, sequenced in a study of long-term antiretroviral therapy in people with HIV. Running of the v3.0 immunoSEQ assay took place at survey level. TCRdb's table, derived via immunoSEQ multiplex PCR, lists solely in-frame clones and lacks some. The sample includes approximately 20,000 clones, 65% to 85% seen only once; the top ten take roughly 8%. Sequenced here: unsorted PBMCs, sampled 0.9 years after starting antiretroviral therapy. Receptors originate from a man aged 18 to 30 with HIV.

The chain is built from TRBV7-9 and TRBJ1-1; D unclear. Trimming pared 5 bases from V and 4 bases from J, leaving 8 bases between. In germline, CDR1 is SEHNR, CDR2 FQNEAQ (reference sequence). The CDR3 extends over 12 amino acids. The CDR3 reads CASSVDSTEAFF. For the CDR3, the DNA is TGTGCCAGCAGCGTCGATTCCACTGAAGCTTTCTTT.

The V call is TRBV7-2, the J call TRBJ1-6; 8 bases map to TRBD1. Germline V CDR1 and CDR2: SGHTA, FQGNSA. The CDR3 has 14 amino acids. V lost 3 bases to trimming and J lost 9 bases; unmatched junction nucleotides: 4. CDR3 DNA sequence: TGTGCCAGCAGCTTCCCAGGGGGCGGTTCACCCCTCCACTTT. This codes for CASSFPGGGSPLHF.

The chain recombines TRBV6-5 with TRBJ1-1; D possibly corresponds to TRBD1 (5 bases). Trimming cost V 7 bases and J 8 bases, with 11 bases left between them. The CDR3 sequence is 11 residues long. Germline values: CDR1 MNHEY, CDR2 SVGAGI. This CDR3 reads CASTKGPEAFF. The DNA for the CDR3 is TGTGCCAGCACCAAGGGGCCCGAAGCTTTCTTT.

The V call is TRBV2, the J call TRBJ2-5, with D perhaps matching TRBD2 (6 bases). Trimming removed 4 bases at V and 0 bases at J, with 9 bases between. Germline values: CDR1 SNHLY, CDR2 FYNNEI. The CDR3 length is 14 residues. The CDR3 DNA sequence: TGTGCCAGCAGTGGGGGGGAGGACCAAGAGACCCAGTACTTC. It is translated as CASSGGEDQETQYF.

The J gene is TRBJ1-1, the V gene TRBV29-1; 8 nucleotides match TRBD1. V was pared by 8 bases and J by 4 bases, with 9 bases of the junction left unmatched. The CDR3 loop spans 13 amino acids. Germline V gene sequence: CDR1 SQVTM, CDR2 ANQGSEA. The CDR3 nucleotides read TGCAGCATGACAGGGGTTGGGGGCACTGAAGCTTTCTTT. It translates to CSMTGVGGTEAFF.

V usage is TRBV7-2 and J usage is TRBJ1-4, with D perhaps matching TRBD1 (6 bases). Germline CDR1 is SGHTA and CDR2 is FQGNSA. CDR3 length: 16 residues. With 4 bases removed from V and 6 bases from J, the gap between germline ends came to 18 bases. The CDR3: CASSSGQGWRDEKLFF. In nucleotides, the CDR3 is TGTGCCAGCAGCTCAGGGCAGGGGTGGCGGGATGAAAAACTGTTTTTT.

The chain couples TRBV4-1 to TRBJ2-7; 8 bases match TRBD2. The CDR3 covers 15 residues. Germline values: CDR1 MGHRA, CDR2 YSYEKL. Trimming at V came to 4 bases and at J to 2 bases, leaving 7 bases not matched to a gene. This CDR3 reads CASSPWDGGAYEQYF. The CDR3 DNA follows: TGCGCCAGCAGCCCCTGGGACGGGGGGGCCTACGAGCAGTACTTC.

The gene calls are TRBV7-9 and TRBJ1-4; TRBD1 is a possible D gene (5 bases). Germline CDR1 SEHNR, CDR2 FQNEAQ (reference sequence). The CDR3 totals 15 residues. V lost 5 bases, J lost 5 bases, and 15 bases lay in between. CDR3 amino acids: CASSPQGGENEKLFF. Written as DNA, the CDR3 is TGTGCCAGCAGCCCTCAGGGTGGAGAGAATGAAAAACTGTTTTTT.

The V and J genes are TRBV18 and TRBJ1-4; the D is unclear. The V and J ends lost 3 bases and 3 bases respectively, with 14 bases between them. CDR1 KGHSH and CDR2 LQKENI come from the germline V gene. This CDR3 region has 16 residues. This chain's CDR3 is CASSPSEGSPNEKLFF. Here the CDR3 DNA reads TGTGCCAGCTCACCGAGCGAGGGCTCCCCTAATGAAAAACTGTTTTTT.

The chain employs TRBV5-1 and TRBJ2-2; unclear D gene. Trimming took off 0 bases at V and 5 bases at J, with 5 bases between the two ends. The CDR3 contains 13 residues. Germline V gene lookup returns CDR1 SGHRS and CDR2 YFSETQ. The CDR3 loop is CASSLVDTGELFF. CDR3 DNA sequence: TGCGCCAGCAGCTTGGTTGATACCGGGGAGCTGTTTTTT.

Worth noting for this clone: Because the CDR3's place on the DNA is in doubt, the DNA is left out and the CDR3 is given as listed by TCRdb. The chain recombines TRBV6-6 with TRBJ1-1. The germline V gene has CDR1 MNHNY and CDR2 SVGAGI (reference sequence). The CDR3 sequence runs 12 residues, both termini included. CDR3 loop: CASSSSDTEAFF.

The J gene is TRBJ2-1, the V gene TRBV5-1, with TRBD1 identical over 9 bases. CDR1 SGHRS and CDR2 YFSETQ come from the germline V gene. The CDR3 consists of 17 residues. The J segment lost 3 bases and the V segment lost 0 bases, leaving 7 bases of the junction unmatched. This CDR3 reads CASSLAIGTGNYNEQFF. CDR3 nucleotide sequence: TGCGCCAGCAGCTTGGCCATAGGGACAGGGAACTACAATGAGCAGTTCTTC.

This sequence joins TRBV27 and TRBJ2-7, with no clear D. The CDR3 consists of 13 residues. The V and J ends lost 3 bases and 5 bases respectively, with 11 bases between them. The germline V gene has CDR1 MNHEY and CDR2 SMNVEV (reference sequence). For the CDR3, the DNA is TGTGCCAGCAGTTTCAAGTTTTCCCACGAGCAGTACTTC. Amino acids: CASSFKFSHEQYF.

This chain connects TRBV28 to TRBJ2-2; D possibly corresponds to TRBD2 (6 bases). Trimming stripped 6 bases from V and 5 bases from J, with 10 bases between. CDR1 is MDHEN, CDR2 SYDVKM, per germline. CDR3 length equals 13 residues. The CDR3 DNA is TGTGCCAGCAGCCTGCGGGGAACCGGGGAGCTGTTTTTT. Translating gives CASSLRGTGELFF.

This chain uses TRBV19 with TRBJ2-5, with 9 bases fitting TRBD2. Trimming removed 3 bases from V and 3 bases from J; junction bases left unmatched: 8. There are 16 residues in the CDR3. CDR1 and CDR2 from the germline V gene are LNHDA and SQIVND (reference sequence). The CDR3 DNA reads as TGTGCCAGTAGTATCATGAGGAGCGGGGGGAAAGAGACCCAGTACTTC. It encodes CASSIMRSGGKETQYF.

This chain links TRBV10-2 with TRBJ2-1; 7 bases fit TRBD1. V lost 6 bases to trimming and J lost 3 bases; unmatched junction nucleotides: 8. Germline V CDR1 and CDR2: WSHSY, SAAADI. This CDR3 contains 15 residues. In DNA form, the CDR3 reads TGCGCCAGCAGCGTACGACAGGGTCTCTACAATGAGCAGTTCTTC. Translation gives CASSVRQGLYNEQFF.

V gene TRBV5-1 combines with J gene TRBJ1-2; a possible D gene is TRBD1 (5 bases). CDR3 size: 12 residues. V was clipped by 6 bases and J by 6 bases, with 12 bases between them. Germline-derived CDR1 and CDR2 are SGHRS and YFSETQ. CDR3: CASKIGADGYTF. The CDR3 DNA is TGCGCCAGCAAAATAGGGGCCGATGGCTACACCTTC.

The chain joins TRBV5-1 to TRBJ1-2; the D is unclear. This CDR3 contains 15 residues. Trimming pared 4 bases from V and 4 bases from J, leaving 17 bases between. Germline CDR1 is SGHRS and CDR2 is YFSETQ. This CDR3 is CASSPIHGSGYGYTF. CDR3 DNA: TGCGCCAGCAGCCCCATTCATGGCAGTGGCTATGGCTACACCTTC.